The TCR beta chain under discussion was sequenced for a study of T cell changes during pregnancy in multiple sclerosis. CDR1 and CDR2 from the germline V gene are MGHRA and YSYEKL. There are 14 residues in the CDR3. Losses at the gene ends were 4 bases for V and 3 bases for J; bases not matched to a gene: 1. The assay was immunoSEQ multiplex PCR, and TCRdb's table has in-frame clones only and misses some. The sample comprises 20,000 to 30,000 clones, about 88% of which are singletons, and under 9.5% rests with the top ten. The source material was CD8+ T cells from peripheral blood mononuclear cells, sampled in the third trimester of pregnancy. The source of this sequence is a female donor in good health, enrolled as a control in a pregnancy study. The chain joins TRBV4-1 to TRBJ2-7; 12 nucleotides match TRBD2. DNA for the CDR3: TGCGCCAGCAGCCGGACTAGCGGGATCTACGAGCAGTACTTC. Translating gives CASSRTSGIYEQYF.